This TCR beta chain was retrieved from a study of T-cell memory formation after mild COVID-19. Study at large: The two donors had largely donor-specific TCR clusters. General study findings and limits: Prior to infection, memory already included some responding clones, suggesting cross-reactive memory joined. Clones which contracted sat mainly in CM and EM if CD4+, and in EMRA if CD8+.

A note on this clonotype: The antigen is unknown.

One entry per CDR3 protein results from TCRdb running MiXCR on the 5' RACE reads. The data show roughly 450,000 distinct CDR3 sequences, about 18% seen once. Germline CDR1 is MNHEY and CDR2 is SVGEGT. The V and J ends lost 4 bases and 5 bases, in that order; junction bases with no gene match: 7. The length of the CDR3 is 15 residues. The receptor comes from an adult woman who had mild COVID-19 (a few samples of this study predate the infection). Cell type and time point are not known. The sequenced material came from PBMCs or a T cell subset sorted from them (not recorded which). The gene calls are TRBV6-2 or TRBV6-3 and TRBJ2-2, with TRBD2 identical over 7 bases. The DNA for the CDR3 is TGTGCCAGCAGTTCTAGCGGCCCGGGTACCGGGGAGCTGTTTTTT. Amino acid sequence: CASSSSGPGTGELFF.